This T cell receptor (beta chain) came from a study of PD-1 blockade in classical Hodgkin lymphoma. On the study more broadly: The patients were dosed with nivolumab 3 mg/kg, infused intravenously every 2 weeks.

The assay was immunoSEQ multiplex PCR, and TCRdb's table has in-frame clones only and misses some. This table has tens of thousands of clones, 70% to 85% appearing once. This CDR3 comprises 17 residues. Per the germline V gene, CDR1 is SNHLY and CDR2 is FYNNEI. V lost 7 bases and J lost 2, with 20 bases in between. Study conclusions and caveats: Similar baseline diversity was found in complete responders and newly diagnosed patients.

This sample's time point: cycle 4 day 1 (C4D1), after less than seven weeks of nivolumab. With no exception, relapse followed autologous stem cell transplantation in all patients, and brentuximab vedotin exposure varied. In its sample, this clone was seen once. No antigen is known for it. The sequencing used peripheral blood mononuclear cells (PBMCs), collected before the fourth cycle of nivolumab. The sequence was obtained from a human donor with classical Hodgkin lymphoma. The V gene is TRBV2, the J gene TRBJ2-2; D not resolved. The CDR3 is CASNLRFGQINTGELFF. The CDR3 DNA is TGTGCCAGCAATTTACGTTTCGGCCAGATCAACACCGGGGAGCTGTTTTTT. The complete variable domain, with remaining parts taken from reference TRBV2 and TRBJ2-2, reads EPEVTQTPSHQVTQMGQEVILRCVPISNHLYFYWYRQILGQKVEFLVSFYNNEISEKSEIFDDQFSVERPDGSNFTLKIRSTKLEDSAMYFCASNLRFGQINTGELFFGEGSRLTVL.